The rows below give T cell receptor beta chains drawn from one sample of a study of blood T cell repertoires in COVID-19. Clones were read by immunoSEQ multiplex PCR, and TCRdb kept only the in-frame ones, dropping some. The sample consists of 80,000 or so clones, approximately 80% of them appearing once. The specimen was peripheral blood. The receptors here all came from a man older than 75 with acute or convalescent COVID-19. Both conserved end residues are trimmed from each CDR3. Fields, in order: CDR3 length, V gene, J gene, CDR3 protein.

>12|TRBV19|TRBJ1-4
ASSIPSRDEKLF
>11|TRBV19|TRBJ1-2
ASFRQGYYGYT
>12|TRBV2|TRBJ1-2
ASSELVTGDGYT
>12|TRBV6-5|TRBJ1-5
ASSDSGLNQPQH
>14|TRBV2|TRBJ2-3
ASSEMGGKSTDTQY
>10|TRBV5-5|TRBJ2-1
ASSSGTWEQF
>12|TRBV10-2|TRBJ1-2
ASTGQGRDYGYT
>12|TRBV2|TRBJ2-7
ASSEGHGTYEQY
>13|TRBV5-1|TRBJ1-2
ASSTGPGTGSGYT
>14|TRBV11-3|TRBJ2-3
ASSLDAGASTDTQY
>11|TRBV6-5|TRBJ1-2
ASSYRTENGYT